These 10 T cell receptor beta chains came from one sample sequenced in a study of tumor-infiltrating lymphocytes in primary liver carcinoma. From 450 to 600 ng total RNA, TCR beta cDNA was generated with a primer in the constant region. The TCR beta library was amplified through three nested multiplex PCR rounds in a modified ARM-PCR procedure. With TRBV1-TRBV30 forward primers and a C-beta reverse primer, the first two PCR rounds were run for 10 to 11 cycles each. MiXCR, run by TCRdb on the multiplex PCR reads, gives a single entry per CDR3 protein. This sample carries approximately 54,000 distinct CDR3 sequences, over 65% of them seen once, and the ten largest clones take around 23%. The source material, roughly 18-30 mg of unsorted bulk tissue, was used to co-extract RNA and DNA. Sequencing input: liver tumor tissue from sampling region 2. The subset was: tumor region T2, inferior pole. The receptors shown here come from a man aged 40-49 years with primary liver carcinoma and hepatitis B virus infection.

This clonotype was seen a single time. The junction shows a germline mismatch at one end, possibly a read error. The chain carries TRBV11-2 and TRBJ2-5; D might be TRBD2 (6 bases). The germline gives CDR1 SGHAT, CDR2 FQNNGV. This CDR3 contains 16 residues. CDR3 DNA: TGTGCTAGCAGTTTAGGGAATAGCGGCCCGGGGGAGACCCAGTACTTC. It yields the protein CASSLGNSGPGETQYF.

A word on this clonotype: No conserved phenylalanine or tryptophan ends this CDR3, so it is likely a read error. V and J are TRBV11-2 and TRBJ2-5, with D tentatively TRBD2 (6 bases). The germline V gene encodes CDR1 SGHAT and CDR2 FQNNGV. The CDR3 loop spans 15 amino acids. V was pared by 1 base and J by 10 bases, with 19 bases between. CDR3 nucleotide sequence: TGTGCCAGCAGCTTAGGAATAGCGGACGGGAGAGACCAGTACCTC. Translated, it gives CASSLGIADGRDQYL.

This clonotype has at least ten counts. V and J are TRBV6-1 and TRBJ1-5; a weak D match, TRBD1 (5 bases). Trimming removed 2 bases from V and 4 bases from J, with 12 bases in between. The CDR3 totals 15 residues. Per germline, CDR1 MNHNS and CDR2 SASEGT. The CDR3 DNA follows: TGTGCCAGCAGTGAAAGTGGGACCTATAATCAGCCCCAGCATTTT. Translating it yields CASSESGTYNQPQHF.

Comment on this clonotype: It may be a read error: a sequence one base away is much more abundant. The chain employs TRBV7-9 and TRBJ1-4; D is unresolved. V lost 3 bases and J 5 bases, leaving 10 bases between the germline ends. Germline loops: CDR1 SEHNR, CDR2 FQNEAQ (reference sequence). This CDR3 contains 14 residues. This CDR3 is CASSLSSINEKLFF. As DNA, the CDR3 is TGTGCCAGCAGCTTGTCCAGTATAAATGAAAAACTGTTTTTT.

The chain uses TRBV11-2 and TRBJ2-7; 15 bases line up with TRBD2. The trim removed 2 bases at V and 9 bases at J, leaving 14 bases unmatched. Germline V gene sequence: CDR1 SGHAT, CDR2 FQNNGV. The CDR3 has 18 amino acids. The CDR3 coding sequence is TGTGCCAGCAGCTTATCCGTTGGACTAGCGGGAGGGGTGTACTGGCAGTACTTC. The encoded protein is CASSLSVGLAGGVYWQYF.

About this clonotype: Being one base from a much bigger clone, this may be a read error. J is TRBJ2-5 and V is TRBV24-1; the D gene could be TRBD1 or TRBD2 (5 bases each). The CDR3 has 16 amino acids. Germline CDR1 is KGHDR and CDR2 is SFDVKD. CDR3 region: CTTSESRGRDRATQYF. CDR3 bases: TGTACCACCAGTGAATCCCGGGGCAGGGACCGGGCTACCCAGTACTTC.

This sequence joins TRBV6-2 or TRBV6-3 and TRBJ1-2; D uncertain. Germline CDR1 and CDR2: MNHEY and SVGEGT. The CDR3 runs 13 residues. Trimming removed 3 bases at V and 8 bases at J, with 13 bases between. The chain's CDR3 is CASSYPVRVGYTF. DNA for the CDR3: TGTGCCAGCAGTTATCCTGTACGGGTAGGCTACACCTTC.

Concerning this clonotype: Because the CDR3 is missing its conserved closing phenylalanine or tryptophan, this is likely a read error. The chain carries TRBV11-1 and TRBJ2-4; TRBD2 matches at 13 bases. This CDR3 comprises 17 residues. The germline CDR1 and CDR2 sequences are SGHAT and FQDESV (reference sequence). CDR3 in DNA: TGTGCCAGCCGCTTTCCCGGGACTAGCGGGACCAAAAACATTCAGTACCTC. Its translation: CASRFPGTSGTKNIQYL.

This clonotype was detected once. One end of the junction is discordant with germline, which a read error may explain. The chain uses TRBV4-1 and TRBJ2-1; 9 bases agree with TRBD2. The V gene's germline CDR1 is MGHRA and CDR2 YSYEKL. The CDR3 runs to 12 residues. In nucleotides, the CDR3 is TGTGCCAGGAGCCAAGCGGGAGGTGAGCAGTTCTTC. This encodes CARSQAGGEQFF.

Concerning this clonotype: With a much larger clone just one base away, this may be a read error. The chain is built from TRBV2 and TRBJ2-7; 13 nucleotides agree with TRBD2. This CDR3 is built from 15 residues. The V gene's germline CDR1 is SNHLY and CDR2 FYNNEI. The DNA of the CDR3 is TGTGGCAGCAGTGGGACTAGCGGGGTTCAATACGAGCAGTACTTC. Its protein product is CGSSGTSGVQYEQYF.